Presented here are 3 T cell receptor beta chains from one specimen sequenced in a study of blood T cell repertoires in COVID-19. Profiling relied on immunoSEQ multiplex PCR, and the TCRdb table lists in-frame clones only, not all of them. Found here are fewer than 200,000 clones, roughly four fifths of them singletons; the top ten hold 7.7%. Specimen: peripheral blood. Receptors originate from a man aged 40-49 years who had recovered from COVID-19.

CDR3 amino acids: CASSLPRKTSDNEQFF. CDR3 bases: TGTGCCAGCAGCCTGCCCCGGAAGACTAGCGATAATGAGCAGTTCTTC. The genes are TRBV5-8 and TRBJ2-1, with 8 nucleotides matching TRBD2. V shed 4 bases, J shed 7 bases, and the junction held 13 bases outside the gene matches. Germline-derived CDR1 and CDR2 are SGHTS and YDEGEE. The CDR3 contains 16 residues.

This chain uses TRBV5-5 with TRBJ1-3; 8 nucleotides line up with TRBD1. The trim removed 0 bases at V and 1 base at J, leaving 6 bases unmatched. The CDR3 is 17 amino acids. CDR1 is SGHKS, CDR2 YYEKEE, per germline (reference sequence). The CDR3 protein is CASSLGPRTGSGNTIYF. In DNA form, the CDR3 reads TGTGCCAGCAGCTTGGGCCCTAGGACAGGGTCTGGAAACACCATATATTTT.

This chain joins TRBV30 and TRBJ1-1; tentatively, D is TRBD1 (5 bases). Germline CDR1 and CDR2: GTSNPN and SVGIG (reference sequence). This CDR3 has 17 amino acids. V was shortened by 1 base and J by 0 bases, with 18 bases between the two germline ends. This chain's CDR3 is CAWSAGGVGSMNTEAFF. The CDR3 DNA is TGTGCCTGGAGTGCCGGGGGGGTAGGAAGTATGAACACTGAAGCTTTCTTT.